This T cell receptor (beta chain) was retrieved from a study of regulatory T cells in long-lasting Graves disease. Study-level findings and limits: Persistent Graves' disease cases displayed lower TCR diversity than newly diagnosed ones.

iRepertoire HTBI primers and Arm-PCR of CDR3 regions built TCR beta libraries. In TCRdb, the multiplex PCR reads were re-called with MiXCR into one record per CDR3 protein. The table includes around 500,000 distinct CDR3 sequences, about 13% detected once. Time point defined: newly diagnosed GD, antithyroid drugs for less than 3 months. With RNA extracted from PBMCs as input, the TCR library was made. The table lists this clonotype with many counts. The antigen remains undetermined. The sample was also linked to a second study, of T cells in Graves' hyperthyroidism and ophthalmopathy.

The TCR was taken from a man aged 30 to 39 with Graves disease. Here the sequenced sample was peripheral blood mononuclear cells (PBMCs), taken at new diagnosis, from a patient treated with antithyroid drugs.

The CDR3 bases are TGTGCCAGCGGGGGACAGGGGGTCTCAGATACGCAGTATTTT. It translates to CASGGQGVSDTQYF. The genes are TRBV2 and TRBJ2-3, with TRBD1 identical over 11 bases. This CDR3 has 14 amino acids. The germline V gene has CDR1 SNHLY and CDR2 FYNNEI. V gave up 8 bases and J gave up 4 bases; unmatched junction bases: 5. Variable domain in full (rest from reference TRBV2 and TRBJ2-3): EPEVTQTPSHQVTQMGQEVILRCVPISNHLYFYWYRQILGQKVEFLVSFYNNEISEKSEIFDDQFSVERPDGSNFTLKIRSTKLEDSAMYFCASGGQGVSDTQYFGPGTRLTVL.